These T cell receptor beta chains were read from a single sample in a study of OX40 agonist ivuxolimab in advanced cancers. The data were produced by immunoSEQ multiplex PCR, yet TCRdb's version contains in-frame clones alone and is incomplete. The sample has around 66,000 clones, 80% to 85% seen once. This material consisted of CD4+ or CD8+ T cells sorted from blood, taken in a trial of the OX40 agonist ivuxolimab. The receptors here all came from an adult with an advanced solid tumor such as melanoma, head and neck, liver or kidney cancer. CDR3s include the opening cysteine and the closing phenylalanine or tryptophan. D genes are given only for firm matches. Size tells how often a clone was seen (once, few, many) or the class of an expanded clone, and some rows leave it out.

NA	TRBV6-1	NA	TRBJ1-4	CASSKGTNEKLFF	TGTGCCAGCTCTAAGGGGACTAATGAAAAACTGTTTTTT
NA	TRBV13	TRBD2	TRBJ2-5	CASSLGGLAGQETQYF	TGTGCCAGCAGCTTAGGGGGACTAGCGGGGCAAGAGACCCAGTACTTC
few	TRBV11-3	NA	TRBJ2-2	CASSLDFTGELFF	TGTGCCAGCAGCTTAGATTTTACCGGGGAGCTGTTTTTT
NA	TRBV10-2	NA	TRBJ1-6	CASRPAESPLHF	TGCGCCAGCAGGCCGGCCGAGTCACCCCTCCACTTT
NA	TRBV6-5	NA	TRBJ2-2	CASSVWGNTGELFF	TGTGCCAGCAGTGTATGGGGGAACACCGGGGAGCTGTTTTTT
NA	TRBV19	NA	TRBJ1-6	CASSIIQQPGNNSPLHF	TGTGCCAGTAGTATAATACAACAGCCCGGGAATAATTCACCCCTCCACTTT
NA	TRBV19	NA	TRBJ1-2	CASRGDGVLLSSGYTF	TGTGCCAGCCGAGGGGATGGGGTTTTGCTATCATCTGGCTACACCTTC
NA	TRBV28	NA	TRBJ1-2	CASSRTAPGRRTDGYTF	TGTGCCAGCAGCCGCACCGCCCCAGGGAGGAGAACGGATGGCTACACCTTC
NA	TRBV6-5	NA	TRBJ2-5	CASSYDGGARETQYF	TGTGCCAGCAGTTATGATGGGGGGGCCAGAGAGACCCAGTACTTC
NA	TRBV23-1	TRBD2	TRBJ2-1	CASSQRTSGGPSSYNEQFF	TGCGCCAGCAGTCAACGGACTAGCGGGGGGCCAAGCTCCTACAATGAGCAGTTCTTC
few	TRBV11-2	TRBD2	TRBJ2-5	CASSLVSLAGSETQYF	TGTGCCAGCAGCTTAGTCTCCCTAGCGGGGTCAGAGACCCAGTACTTC
NA	TRBV9	TRBD1	TRBJ1-2	CASSNGAGGAYYGYTF	TGTGCCAGCAGCAACGGCGCAGGGGGCGCTTACTATGGCTACACCTTC
NA	TRBV4-1	TRBD2	TRBJ2-5	CASSQDAQAGGGRAQYF	TGCGCCAGCAGCCAAGATGCACAAGCGGGGGGCGGGAGGGCCCAGTACTTC
NA	TRBV7-2	TRBD1	TRBJ1-6	CASKKDRGGNSPLHF	TGTGCCAGCAAAAAGGACAGGGGGGGCAATTCACCCCTCCACTTT
once	TRBV19	NA	TRBJ1-5	CASSYLPVKGQPQHF	TGTGCCAGTAGTTACCTACCTGTGAAAGGCCAGCCCCAGCATTTT
NA	TRBV27	NA	TRBJ1-5	CASSFLGQPQHF	TGTGCCAGCAGTTTTTTGGGTCAGCCCCAGCATTTT
NA	TRBV5-6	TRBD1	TRBJ2-3	CASSLAGTGANTDTQYF	TGTGCCAGCAGCTTGGCGGGGACAGGGGCCAACACAGATACGCAGTATTTT
NA	TRBV6-4	NA	TRBJ1-2	CASSDWGPGANYGYTF	TGTGCCAGCAGTGATTGGGGGCCAGGGGCTAACTATGGCTACACCTTC
NA	TRBV5-1	TRBD1	TRBJ2-3	CASSRGTGVATDTQYF	TGCGCCAGCTCACGGGGGACAGGGGTGGCCACAGATACGCAGTATTTT
NA	TRBV7-2	NA	TRBJ2-3	CASSSRGQGGTDTQYF	TGTGCCAGCAGCTCAAGGGGCCAGGGAGGCACAGATACGCAGTATTTT
once	TRBV7-9	TRBD1	TRBJ2-2	CASSFQGAGELFF	TGTGCCAGCAGCTTTCAGGGGGCCGGGGAGCTGTTTTTT
NA	TRBV29-1	TRBD2	TRBJ2-7	CSVDTSGGTYEQYF	TGCAGCGTTGATACTAGCGGGGGCACGTACGAGCAGTACTTC
NA	TRBV27	NA	TRBJ1-2	CASSPGQFYGYTF	TGTGCCAGCAGTCCGGGGCAGTTCTATGGCTACACCTTC
few	TRBV19	NA	TRBJ1-2	CASSLQANLRGYTF	TGTGCCAGTAGTTTGCAGGCTAATTTGCGAGGCTACACCTTC
NA	TRBV5-6	TRBD1	TRBJ1-3	CASSLGQIIGNTIYF	TGTGCCAGCAGCCTGGGACAGATCATTGGAAACACCATATATTTT
NA	TRBV4-1	NA	TRBJ1-3	CASSQDRHAAGNTIYF	TGCGCCAGCAGCCAAGATCGACATGCTGCTGGAAACACCATATATTTT
NA	TRBV20-1	TRBD1	TRBJ1-4	CSAGDSGKLFF	TGCAGTGCTGGGGACAGTGGAAAACTGTTTTTT
NA	TRBV13	NA	TRBJ2-3	CASRLSTDTQYF	TGTGCCAGCAGATTAAGCACAGATACGCAGTATTTT
NA	TRBV6-5	TRBD1	TRBJ1-4	CASSYSGGREKLFF	TGTGCCAGCAGTTACTCAGGGGGCAGGGAAAAACTGTTTTTT
NA	TRBV2	NA	TRBJ2-5	CASSRTPRPSGSHPGTQYF	TGTGCCAGCAGTCGGACTCCGAGACCTTCGGGGTCCCACCCTGGGACCCAGTACTTC
NA	TRBV7-2	NA	TRBJ2-3	CASLPGQTSGDTQYF	TGTGCCAGCTTACCGGGGCAGACCAGTGGAGATACGCAGTATTTT
NA	TRBV5-1	TRBD1	TRBJ2-6	CASSLEGQGALGANVLTF	TGCGCCAGCAGCTTGGAAGGACAGGGGGCGCTCGGGGCCAACGTCCTGACTTTC
NA	TRBV4-2	TRBD2	TRBJ2-1	CASSQDGIAGDNEQFF	TGTGCCAGCAGCCAAGATGGAATAGCGGGGGACAATGAGCAGTTCTTC
once	TRBV7-2	NA	TRBJ1-1	CASSLAQLVAEAFF	TGTGCCAGCAGCTTAGCGCAACTTGTCGCTGAAGCTTTCTTT
NA	TRBV7-3	NA	TRBJ2-5	CASSLTGPGPQETQYF	TGTGCCAGCAGCTTAACTGGACCGGGGCCCCAAGAGACCCAGTACTTC
NA	TRBV7-9	NA	TRBJ1-1	CASSLGYGAEAFF	TGTGCCAGCAGCTTAGGATACGGGGCTGAAGCTTTCTTT
NA	TRBV6-1	TRBD1	TRBJ1-2	CASSSTGDYGYTF	TGTGCCAGCAGCTCGACAGGGGACTATGGCTACACCTTC
few	TRBV6-6	NA	TRBJ1-4	CASSSTGSEKLFF	TGTGCCAGCAGTTCTACAGGATCTGAAAAACTGTTTTTT
NA	TRBV6-6	NA	TRBJ1-1	CASRGGATMNTEAFF	TGTGCCAGCAGGGGGGGGGCTACTATGAACACTGAAGCTTTCTTT
NA	TRBV19	TRBD1	TRBJ2-3	CASSEGASDTQYF	TGTGCCAGTAGCGAGGGGGCCTCAGATACGCAGTATTTT
NA	TRBV11-2	NA	TRBJ1-2	CASSLDRAGSRTF	TGTGCCAGCAGCTTAGATCGGGCGGGCTCCCGCACCTTC
few	TRBV7-8	NA	TRBJ1-2	CASSPLQYGYTF	TGTGCCAGCAGCCCCCTCCAATATGGCTACACCTTC
NA	TRBV14	NA	TRBJ1-6	CASSQEVVGSPLHF	TGTGCCAGCAGCCAAGAGGTGGTAGGTTCACCCCTCCACTTT
NA	TRBV9	NA	TRBJ2-3	CASSVDLAGALTDTQYF	TGTGCCAGCAGCGTAGACTTGGCGGGGGCCCTCACAGATACGCAGTATTTT
once	TRBV6-6	TRBD1	TRBJ2-3	CASSRKQGAQGDTQYF	TGTGCCAGCAGCCGTAAACAGGGGGCCCAGGGAGATACGCAGTATTTT
NA	TRBV28	NA	TRBJ1-3	CASRAPGNTIYF	TGTGCCAGCAGGGCCCCTGGAAACACCATATATTTT
NA	TRBV29-1	NA	TRBJ2-3	CSVRGQPGRTDTQYF	TGCAGCGTGCGGGGACAGCCAGGAAGGACAGATACGCAGTATTTT
once	TRBV4-3	NA	TRBJ2-4	CASSQERTPGALQIIAKNIQYF	TGCGCCAGCAGCCAAGAGCGGACCCCTGGGGCCCTACAGATCATAGCCAAAAACATTCAGTACTTC
NA	TRBV5-1	NA	TRBJ1-1	CASSFGSPMNTEAFF	TGCGCCAGCAGCTTCGGGAGCCCCATGAACACTGAAGCTTTCTTT
NA	TRBV5-6	TRBD1	TRBJ1-2	CASSNRGLYGYTF	TGTGCCAGCAGCAACAGGGGGCTCTATGGCTACACCTTC
NA	TRBV9	NA	TRBJ1-6	CASSVTDTNSPLHF	TGTGCCAGCAGCGTGACAGACACTAATTCACCCCTCCACTTT
NA	TRBV2	TRBD2	TRBJ2-3	CASRDAGGAGGPPQYF	TGTGCCAGCAGGGACGCTGGAGGAGCGGGGGGGCCTCCGCAGTATTTT
NA	TRBV9	TRBD1	TRBJ1-1	CASTRGQENTEAFF	TGTGCCAGCACCAGAGGACAGGAGAACACTGAAGCTTTCTTT
NA	TRBV6-5	NA	TRBJ1-3	CASASSGNTIYF	TGTGCCAGCGCTAGCTCTGGAAACACCATATATTTT
few	TRBV5-4	NA	TRBJ2-3	CASSLLAGSTDTQYF	TGTGCCAGCAGCTTGTTGGCGGGATCCACAGATACGCAGTATTTT